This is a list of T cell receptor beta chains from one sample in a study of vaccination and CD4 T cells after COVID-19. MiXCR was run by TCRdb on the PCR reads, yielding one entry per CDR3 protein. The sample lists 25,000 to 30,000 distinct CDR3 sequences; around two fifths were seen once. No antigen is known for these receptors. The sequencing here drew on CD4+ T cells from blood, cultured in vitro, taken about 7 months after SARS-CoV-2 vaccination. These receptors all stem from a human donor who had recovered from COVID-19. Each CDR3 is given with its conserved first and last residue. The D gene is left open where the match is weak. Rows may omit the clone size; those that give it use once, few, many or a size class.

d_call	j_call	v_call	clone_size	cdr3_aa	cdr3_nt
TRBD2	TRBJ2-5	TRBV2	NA	CASKRTSGAETQYF	TGTGCCAGCAAAAGGACTAGCGGTGCAGAGACCCAGTACTTC
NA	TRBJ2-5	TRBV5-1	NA	CASSTSGAQETQYF	TGCGCCAGCAGCACCAGCGGAGCTCAAGAGACCCAGTACTTC
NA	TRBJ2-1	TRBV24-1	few	CATSEGSRNEQFF	TGTGCCACCAGTGAGGGATCTCGAAATGAGCAGTTCTTC
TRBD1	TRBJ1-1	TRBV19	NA	CASREDRGTEAFF	TGTGCCAGTAGGGAAGACAGGGGTACTGAAGCTTTCTTT
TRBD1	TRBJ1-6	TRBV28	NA	CASKDRDRWNSPLHF	TGTGCCAGCAAGGATAGGGACAGGTGGAATTCACCCCTCCACTTT
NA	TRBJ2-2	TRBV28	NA	CASSPVKTVIGELFF	TGTGCCAGCAGCCCTGTCAAAACCGTAATCGGGGAGCTGTTTTTT
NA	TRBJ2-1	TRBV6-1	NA	CASSEMVAKGLNEQFF	TGTGCCAGCAGTGAAATGGTAGCCAAAGGACTCAATGAGCAGTTCTTC
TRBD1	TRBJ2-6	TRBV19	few	CAAGQGSSGANVLTF	TGTGCCGCCGGACAGGGGAGCTCTGGGGCCAACGTCCTGACTTTC
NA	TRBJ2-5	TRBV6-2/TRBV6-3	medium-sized	CASSRAPEVETQYF	TGTGCCAGCAGCCGTGCACCGGAGGTGGAGACCCAGTACTTC
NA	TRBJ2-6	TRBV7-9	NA	CASSISGANVLTF	TGTGCCAGCAGCATCTCCGGGGCCAACGTCCTGACTTTC
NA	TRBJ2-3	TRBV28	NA	CASWTPGEGSDTQYF	TGTGCCAGCTGGACCCCGGGGGAAGGGTCAGATACGCAGTATTTT
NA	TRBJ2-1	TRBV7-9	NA	CAGSSLAVVEQFF	TGTGCCGGCAGCTCACTGGCGGTTGTTGAGCAGTTCTTC
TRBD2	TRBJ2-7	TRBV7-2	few	CASSPTGTSGNEQYF	TGTGCCAGCAGCCCCACCGGGACTAGCGGAAACGAGCAGTACTTC
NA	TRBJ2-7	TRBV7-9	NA	CASSLNPGAGSSYEQYF	TGTGCCAGCAGCTTAAACCCCGGGGCAGGGAGCTCCTACGAGCAGTACTTC
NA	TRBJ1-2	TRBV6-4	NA	CASTRGGVYGYTF	TGTGCCAGCACTAGAGGAGGAGTCTATGGCTACACCTTC
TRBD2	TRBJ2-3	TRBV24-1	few	CATSDSTSGTDTQYF	TGTGCCACCAGTGATTCGACTAGCGGCACAGATACGCAGTATTTT
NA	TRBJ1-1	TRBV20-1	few	CSARDSMNTEAFF	TGCAGTGCTAGAGATTCCATGAACACTGAAGCTTTCTTT
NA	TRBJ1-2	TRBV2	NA	CASSEGGSNYGYTF	TGTGCCAGCAGTGAAGGCGGCAGTAACTATGGCTACACCTTC
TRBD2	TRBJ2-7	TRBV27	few	CASRSPWFEAGSSYEQYF	TGTGCCAGCAGATCCCCCTGGTTTGAAGCGGGAAGCTCCTACGAGCAGTACTTC
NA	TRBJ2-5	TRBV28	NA	CASSWDASLQYF	TGTGCCAGCAGTTGGGACGCCAGTCTCCAGTACTTC
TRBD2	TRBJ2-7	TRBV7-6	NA	CASSPSGGGSSSYEQYF	TGTGCCAGCAGCCCCTCCGGGGGGGGCTCTAGCTCCTACGAGCAGTACTTC
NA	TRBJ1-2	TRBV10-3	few	CAIRTRGDYGYTF	TGTGCCATCAGAACCCGAGGGGACTATGGCTACACCTTC
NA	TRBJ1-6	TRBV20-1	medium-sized	CSARAVGGSPLHF	TGCAGTGCTAGGGCAGTAGGTGGTTCACCCCTCCACTTT
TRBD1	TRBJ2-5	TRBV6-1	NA	CASRRDRVQETQYF	TGTGCCAGCAGAAGGGACAGGGTTCAAGAGACCCAGTACTTC
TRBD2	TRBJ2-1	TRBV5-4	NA	CASSWTSFNEQFF	TGTGCCAGCAGCTGGACTAGCTTCAATGAGCAGTTCTTC
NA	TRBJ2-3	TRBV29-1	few	CSDRDLTDTQYF	TGCAGCGATCGGGACCTGACAGATACGCAGTATTTT
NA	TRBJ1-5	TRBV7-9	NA	CASSREGNQPQHF	TGTGCCAGCAGCCGGGAGGGGAATCAGCCCCAGCATTTT
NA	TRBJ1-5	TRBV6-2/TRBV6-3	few	CAGGQSRNQPQHF	TGTGCGGGTGGACAGTCGAGGAATCAGCCCCAGCATTTT
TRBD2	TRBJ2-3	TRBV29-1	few	CSSRTSGPTDTQYF	TGCAGCTCCCGGACTAGCGGTCCCACAGATACGCAGTATTTT
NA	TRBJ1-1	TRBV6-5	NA	CASSYSRRAGTEAFF	TGTGCCAGCAGTTACTCTCGGAGGGCGGGCACTGAAGCTTTCTTT
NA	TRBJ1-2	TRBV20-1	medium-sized	CSARDPRGAGFNYGYTF	TGCAGTGCTAGAGATCCCCGGGGTGCAGGGTTCAACTATGGCTACACCTTC
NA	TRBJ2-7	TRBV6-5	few	CASSYSPSTYYEQYF	TGTGCCAGCAGTTACTCCCCTAGTACTTACTACGAGCAGTACTTC
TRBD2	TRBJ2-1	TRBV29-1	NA	CSVDGGTQAGTYNEQFF	TGCAGCGTCGACGGGGGGACTCAGGCAGGGACCTACAATGAGCAGTTCTTC
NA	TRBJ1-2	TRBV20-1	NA	CSAPHDTNGYTF	TGCAGTGCACCTCACGATACAAATGGCTACACCTTC
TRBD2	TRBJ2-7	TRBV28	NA	CASSVLAGGFPSYEQYF	TGTGCCAGCAGCGTCCTAGCGGGAGGTTTCCCCTCCTACGAGCAGTACTTC
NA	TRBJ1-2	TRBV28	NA	CASTPEGQNYGYTF	TGTGCCAGCACCCCAGAAGGGCAGAACTATGGCTACACCTTC
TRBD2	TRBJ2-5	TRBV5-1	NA	CASSLGLAGGETQYF	TGCGCCAGCAGCTTAGGACTAGCGGGAGGAGAGACCCAGTACTTC
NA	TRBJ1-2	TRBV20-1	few	CSARVRVDYGYTF	TGCAGTGCTAGAGTCAGGGTGGACTATGGCTACACCTTC
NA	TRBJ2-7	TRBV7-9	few	CASSLSPAPYEQYF	TGTGCCAGCAGCTTATCCCCGGCCCCCTACGAGCAGTACTTC
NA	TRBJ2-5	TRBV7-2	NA	CASSLFQETQYF	TGTGCCAGCAGCCTCTTCCAAGAGACCCAGTACTTC
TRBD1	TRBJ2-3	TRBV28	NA	CASSFRGGLAQYF	TGTGCCAGCAGTTTTAGAGGGGGCTTGGCGCAGTATTTT
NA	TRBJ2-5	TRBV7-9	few	CASTTGWDAETQYF	TGTGCCAGCACCACCGGGTGGGACGCTGAGACCCAGTACTTC
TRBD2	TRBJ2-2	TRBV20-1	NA	CSARSPSGSTGELFF	TGCAGTGCTAGAAGTCCTAGCGGGAGCACCGGGGAGCTGTTTTTT
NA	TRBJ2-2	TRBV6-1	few	CASIPRADTGELFF	TGTGCCAGCATACCCAGGGCTGACACCGGGGAGCTGTTTTTT
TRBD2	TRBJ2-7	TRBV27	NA	CASRGGGIEQYF	TGTGCCAGCAGGGGGGGAGGGATAGAGCAGTACTTC
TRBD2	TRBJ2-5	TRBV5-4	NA	CASSPTSGSKETQYF	TGTGCCAGCAGCCCGACTAGCGGGAGCAAAGAGACCCAGTACTTC
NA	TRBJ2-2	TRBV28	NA	CASSAGELFF	TGTGCCAGCAGCGCCGGGGAGCTGTTTTTT
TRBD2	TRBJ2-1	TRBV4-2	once	CASSRGTSGSSYNEQFF	TGTGCCAGCAGCCGGGGGACTAGCGGGAGCTCCTACAATGAGCAGTTCTTC
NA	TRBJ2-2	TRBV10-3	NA	CAIRLGTDKTGELFF	TGTGCCATCAGGTTGGGGACCGACAAGACCGGGGAGCTGTTTTTT
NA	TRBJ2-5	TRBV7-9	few	CASSLAGETQYF	TGTGCCAGCAGCTTAGCGGGAGAGACCCAGTACTTC
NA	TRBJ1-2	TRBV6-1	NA	CASSIQGPRGYTF	TGTGCCAGCAGTATCCAGGGTCCCCGAGGCTACACCTTC
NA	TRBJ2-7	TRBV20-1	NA	CSASGSSSYEQYF	TGCAGTGCTAGTGGGTCGAGCTCCTACGAGCAGTACTTC
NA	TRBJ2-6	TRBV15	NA	CATSRDRASGANVLTF	TGTGCCACCAGCAGAGATCGCGCCTCTGGGGCCAACGTCCTGACTTTC
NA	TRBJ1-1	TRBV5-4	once	CASSRRQAEAFF	TGTGCCAGCAGCCGAAGACAGGCAGAAGCTTTCTTT